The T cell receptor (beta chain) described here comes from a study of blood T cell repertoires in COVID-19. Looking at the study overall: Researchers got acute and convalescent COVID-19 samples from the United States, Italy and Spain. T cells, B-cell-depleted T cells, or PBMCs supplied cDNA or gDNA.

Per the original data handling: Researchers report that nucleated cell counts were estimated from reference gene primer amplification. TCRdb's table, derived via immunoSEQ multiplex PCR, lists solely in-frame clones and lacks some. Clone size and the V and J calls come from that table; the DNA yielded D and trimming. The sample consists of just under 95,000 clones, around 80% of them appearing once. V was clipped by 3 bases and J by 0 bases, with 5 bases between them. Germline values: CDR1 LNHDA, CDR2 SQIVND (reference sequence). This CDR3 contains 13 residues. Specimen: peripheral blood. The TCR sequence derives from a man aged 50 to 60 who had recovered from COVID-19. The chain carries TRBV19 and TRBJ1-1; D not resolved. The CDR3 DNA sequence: TGTGCCAGTAGTATCAACTTGAACACTGAAGCTTTCTTT. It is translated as CASSINLNTEAFF.